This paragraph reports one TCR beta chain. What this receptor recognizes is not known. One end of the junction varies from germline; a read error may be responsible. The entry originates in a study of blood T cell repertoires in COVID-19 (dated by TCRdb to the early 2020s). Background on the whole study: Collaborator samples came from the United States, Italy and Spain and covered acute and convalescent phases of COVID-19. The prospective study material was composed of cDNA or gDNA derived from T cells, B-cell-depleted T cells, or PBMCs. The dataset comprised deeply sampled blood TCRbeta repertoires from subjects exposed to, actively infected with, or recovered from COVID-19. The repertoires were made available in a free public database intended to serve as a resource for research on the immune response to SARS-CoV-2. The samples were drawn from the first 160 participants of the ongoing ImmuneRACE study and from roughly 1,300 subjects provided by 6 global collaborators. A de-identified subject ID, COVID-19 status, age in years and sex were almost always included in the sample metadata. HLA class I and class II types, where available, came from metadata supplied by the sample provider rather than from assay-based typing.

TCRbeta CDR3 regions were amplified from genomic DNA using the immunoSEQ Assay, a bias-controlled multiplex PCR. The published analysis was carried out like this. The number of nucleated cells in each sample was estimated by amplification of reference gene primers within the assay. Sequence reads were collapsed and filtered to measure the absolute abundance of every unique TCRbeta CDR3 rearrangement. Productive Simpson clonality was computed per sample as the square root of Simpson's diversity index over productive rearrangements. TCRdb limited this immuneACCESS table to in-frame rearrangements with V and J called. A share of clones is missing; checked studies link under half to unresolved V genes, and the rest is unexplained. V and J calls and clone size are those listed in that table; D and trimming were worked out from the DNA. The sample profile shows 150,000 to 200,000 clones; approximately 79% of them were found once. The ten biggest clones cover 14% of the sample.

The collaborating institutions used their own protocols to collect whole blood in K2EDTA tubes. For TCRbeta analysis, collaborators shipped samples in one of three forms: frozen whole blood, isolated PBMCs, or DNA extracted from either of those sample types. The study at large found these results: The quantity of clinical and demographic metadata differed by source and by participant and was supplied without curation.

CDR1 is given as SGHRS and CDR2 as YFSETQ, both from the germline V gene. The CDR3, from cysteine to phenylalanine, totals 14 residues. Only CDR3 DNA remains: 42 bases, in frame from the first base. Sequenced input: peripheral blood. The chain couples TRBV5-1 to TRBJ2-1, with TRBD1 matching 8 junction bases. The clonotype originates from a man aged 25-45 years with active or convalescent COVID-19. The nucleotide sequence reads TGCGCCAGCAGTTTGGGACAGGACACCAATGAGCAGTTCTTC. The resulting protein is CASSLGQDTNEQFF.